Below, one T cell receptor (beta chain) is given with its context. These data come from a study of technical replicates of blood from several donors. V gave up 0 bases and J gave up 14 bases, with 11 bases separating them. CDR1 and CDR2 (germline): GTSNPN, SVGIG (reference sequence). This CDR3 has 12 residues. The repertoire was sequenced with immunoSEQ multiplex PCR; TCRdb's copy has only in-frame clones and lacks some. The sample contains 60,000 to 80,000 clones, around 87% of which appear only once. The specimen sequenced was PBMCs. The chain uses TRBV30 and TRBJ1-6, with unresolved D. This TCR derives from a human donor in good health. Some clones in this sample may be carry-over from other donors' samples. The CDR3 spells CAWSVPGVTLHF. The CDR3 region has the DNA TGTGCCTGGAGTGTACCGGGTGTCACCCTCCACTTT.